Following are 23 T cell receptor beta chains from one sample sequenced in a study of T cells in Graves' hyperthyroidism and ophthalmopathy. The investigators amplified TCR beta CDR3 regions from RNA transcripts. The HTBI set primed first-round TCR CDR3 RT-PCR. TCRdb fed the multiplex PCR reads into MiXCR, producing one record per CDR3 protein. The sample holds around 240,000 distinct CDR3 sequences, about 14% seen once. The sample comprised blood. The receptors originated from a middle-aged woman with Graves' hyperthyroidism that later progressed to Graves' ophthalmopathy.

In its sample, this clonotype was seen many times. The V and J genes are TRBV11-2 and TRBJ2-1, with a weak D call TRBD1 (6 bases). Trimming took off 3 bases at V and 0 bases at J, with 36 bases between the two ends. There are 24 residues in the CDR3. Germline loops: CDR1 SGHAT, CDR2 FQNNGV. CDR3 sequence reads: CASSFSTGNLQPTDTRFSYNEQFF. CDR3 DNA sequence: TGTGCCAGCAGCTTCAGCACAGGGAACCTACAACCCACCGACACGAGATTCTCCTACAATGAGCAGTTCTTC.

This clonotype came up a few times. V usage is TRBV19 and J usage is TRBJ1-5; D not certain. The CDR3 totals 12 residues. Deletions cut 6 bases from V and 3 bases from J, with 6 bases between. Germline V gene lookup returns CDR1 LNHDA and CDR2 SQIVND (reference sequence). In DNA form, the CDR3 reads TGTGCCAGTAGACCTGCCAATCAGCCCCAGCATTTT. It is translated as CASRPANQPQHF.

This clonotype occurred many times. The chain employs TRBV6-1 and TRBJ2-3; 8 positions match TRBD2. V shed 5 bases and J 3 bases; nucleotides not matched to a gene: 10. From germline, CDR1 is MNHNS and CDR2 SASEGT. The CDR3 runs to 16 residues. In nucleotides, the CDR3 is TGTGCCAGCAGTCCTCCAGCGGGAGTCTTTACAGATACGCAGTATTTT. This sequence encodes CASSPPAGVFTDTQYF.

As to this clonotype: It may be a read error: a sequence one base away is much more abundant. This sequence joins TRBV20-1 and TRBJ2-7; 7 bases line up with TRBD2. Per germline, CDR1 DFQATT and CDR2 SNEGSKA (reference sequence). The CDR3 is 12 amino acids. Germline trimming cut 3 bases from V and 2 bases from J; bases unmatched to any gene: 1. As DNA, the CDR3 is TGCAGTGCTAGGGGGGGGGCCTACGAGCAGTACTTC. This encodes CSARGGAYEQYF.

This clonotype was recorded at least ten times. V and J are TRBV6-1 and TRBJ2-6; D not resolved. The length of the CDR3 is 16 residues. CDR1 and CDR2 (germline): MNHNS, SASEGT. Trimming stripped 2 bases from V and 0 bases from J, with 8 bases between. CDR3 bases: TGTGCCAGCAGTGAACTCGTTGGCTCTGGGGCCAACGTCCTGACTTTC. Protein: CASSELVGSGANVLTF.

This clonotype was seen at least ten times. The chain combines TRBV30 with TRBJ2-2, with TRBD2 matching 8 bases. The CDR3 is made up of 16 amino acids. Germline assignment: CDR1 GTSNPN and CDR2 SVGIG (reference sequence). Trimming cost V 5 bases and J 5 bases; bases outside gene matches: 13. As DNA, the CDR3 is TGTGCCTGGTGGACCCCGGGACTAGGTCGAACCGGGGAGCTGTTTTTT. Its protein product is CAWWTPGLGRTGELFF.

V gene TRBV5-1 combines with J gene TRBJ1-1, with TRBD1 as a possible D gene (6 bases). The CDR3 sequence is 14 residues long. Trimming cost V 5 bases and J 0 bases, with 11 bases left between them. Germline lookup yields CDR1 SGHRS and CDR2 YFSETQ. DNA of the CDR3: TGCGCCAGCAGGTGGACAGTCCTGAACACTGAAGCTTTCTTT. It encodes CASRWTVLNTEAFF.

In its sample, this clonotype was seen many times. The V call is TRBV18, the J call TRBJ2-4, with D unresolved. The V end lost 5 bases, the J end lost 15 bases, and 17 bases lay between the germline ends. Germline V gives CDR1 KGHSH, CDR2 LQKENI. This CDR3 contains 12 residues. The CDR3 DNA sequence: TGTGCCAGCTCATCAAAGATCGGTCCCGGGTACTTC. Protein: CASSSKIGPGYF.

Many counts were recorded for this clonotype. The gene calls are TRBV7-3 and TRBJ2-3, with D unresolved. Germline assignment: CDR1 SGHTA and CDR2 FQGTGA. The V end was cut by 5 bases, the J end by 2 bases, with 11 bases between. CDR3 length: 14 residues. For the CDR3, the DNA is TGTGCCAGCAGCCTCCGGACCTCCACAGATACGCAGTATTTT. Its protein product is CASSLRTSTDTQYF.

This clonotype was counted ten times or more. V gene TRBV7-8 combines with J gene TRBJ2-7; perhaps TRBD1 as D (5 bases). V was pared by 2 bases and J by 5 bases, with 10 bases between. CDR1 and CDR2 (germline): SGHVS, FQNEAQ. The CDR3 sequence is 13 residues long. In DNA form, the CDR3 reads TGTGCCAGCAGCTTACTTGACAGTAACGAGCAGTACTTC. This translates into CASSLLDSNEQYF. The full variable domain, with the rest looked up from reference TRBV7-8 and TRBJ2-7, is GAGVSQSPRYKVAKRGQDVALRCDPISGHVSLFWYQQALGQGPEFLTYFQNEAQLDKSGLPSDRFFAERPEGSVSTLKIQRTQQEDSAVYLCASSLLDSNEQYFGPGTRLTVT.

The CDR3 coding sequence is TGTGCCTGGACCGGGGCCGGTAACTATGGCTACACCTTC. Translated, it gives CAWTGAGNYGYTF. The chain couples TRBV30 to TRBJ1-2; possible D gene TRBD1, 5 bases. The V end lost 4 bases, the J end lost 1 base, and 10 bases lay between the germline ends. This CDR3 region has 13 residues. Germline CDR1 and CDR2: GTSNPN and SVGIG (reference sequence).

This clonotype was observed many times. The CDR3 DNA reads as TGTGCCAGCAGCCAAGATCCAGGGTCCCAAGAGACCCAGTACTTC. Translation gives CASSQDPGSQETQYF. J is TRBJ2-5 and V is TRBV3-1; weak D call: TRBD1 (5 bases). The CDR3 spans 15 residues. Germline assignment: CDR1 LGHDT and CDR2 YNNKEL (reference sequence). Between the trimmed V and J ends, which lost 0 bases and 1 base, there was a span of 9 bases.

V and J are TRBV20-1 and TRBJ2-7; 7 bases map to TRBD1. The germline gives CDR1 DFQATT, CDR2 SNEGSKA (reference sequence). The CDR3 has 16 amino acids. Germline trimming cut 1 base from V and 3 bases from J; bases unmatched to any gene: 12. CDR3 loop: CSARGRDSIIFYEQYF. The CDR3, as DNA: TGCAGTGCTAGAGGCCGGGACAGCATAATTTTCTACGAGCAGTACTTC.

This clonotype was observed many times. The chain is built from TRBV20-1 and TRBJ1-1; D is perhaps TRBD1 (6 bases). Between the trimmed V and J ends, which lost 0 bases and 2 bases, there was a span of 16 bases. The CDR3 loop spans 16 amino acids. Germline V gene lookup returns CDR1 DFQATT and CDR2 SNEGSKA (reference sequence). CDR3 sequence reads: CSARDWQGPLNTEAFF. The CDR3 DNA sequence: TGCAGTGCTAGAGATTGGCAGGGGCCGCTAAACACTGAAGCTTTCTTT.

This clonotype has a count of ten or more. The genes are TRBV7-3 and TRBJ2-1, with 8 bases identical to TRBD1. The CDR3 extends over 15 amino acids. V shed 6 bases and J 1 base; nucleotides not matched to a gene: 5. Germline CDR1 is SGHTA and CDR2 is FQGTGA. The CDR3 reads CASRPDRGSYNEQFF. The CDR3 nucleotides are TGTGCCAGCAGACCAGACAGGGGATCCTACAATGAGCAGTTCTTC.

This clonotype was seen ten or more times. The CDR3 region has the DNA TGTGCCAGCGGGGGCAATAGAGAGACCCAGTACTTC. Its translation: CASGGNRETQYF. The chain uses TRBV2 and TRBJ2-5; the D gene is possibly TRBD1 (6 bases). The V gene's germline CDR1 is SNHLY and CDR2 FYNNEI. The V and J ends lost 8 bases and 4 bases respectively, with 11 bases between them. The length of the CDR3 is 12 residues.

The chain carries TRBV9 and TRBJ1-1, with D perhaps TRBD1 (6 bases). Between the trimmed V and J ends, which lost 5 bases and 1 base, there was a span of 15 bases. CDR3 length equals 15 residues. Germline-derived CDR1 and CDR2 are SGDLS and YYNGEE. In DNA, the CDR3 is TGTGCCAGCAGTGGTCCGGGACATTCGAACACTGAAGCTTTCTTT. Its translation is CASSGPGHSNTEAFF.

About this clonotype: A read error may be the cause here, since a much bigger clone is one base away. The V call is TRBV28, the J call TRBJ2-7; TRBD2 matches 8 bases. The CDR3 contains 17 residues. Germline CDR1 reads MDHEN; CDR2 reads SYDVKM. V shed 5 bases and J 3 bases; nucleotides not matched to a gene: 15. CDR3 sequence: CASSPRTGGRYSYEQYF. The CDR3 coding sequence is TGTGCCAGCAGTCCCCGGACTGGCGGGAGGTATAGCTACGAGCAGTACTTC.

The chain employs TRBV29-1 and TRBJ1-2; the D gene is possibly TRBD1 (5 bases). Germline V lookup: CDR1 SQVTM, CDR2 ANQGSEA. This CDR3 is 13 amino acids long. V shed 7 bases and J shed 8 bases, with 20 bases lying between them. The CDR3 coding sequence is TGCAGCGCTTCTCGGGACCTAAGAGGCGGCTACACCTTC. This sequence encodes CSASRDLRGGYTF.

The chain combines TRBV9 with TRBJ2-3; D gene ambiguous. Looked up from germline, CDR1 is SGDLS and CDR2 is YYNGEE. V lost 0 bases and J lost 2, with 4 bases in between. The CDR3 runs to 13 residues. The CDR3 DNA is TGTGCCAGCAGCGTAGGATACACAGATACGCAGTATTTT. Translating gives CASSVGYTDTQYF.

This clonotype was seen a handful of times. The genes are TRBV27 and TRBJ2-5; D perhaps matches TRBD1 (6 bases). The germline CDR1 and CDR2 sequences are MNHEY and SMNVEV (reference sequence). V was cut by 2 bases and J by 4 bases, with 23 bases left in between. The CDR3 is 18 residues long. The CDR3, as DNA: TGTGCCAGCAGTTTAAGGCCCCAAGGCAGGGGTAACCGAGAGACCCAGTACTTC. It yields the protein CASSLRPQGRGNRETQYF.

Remarks on this clonotype: A much larger clone lies a single base off, so this may be a read error. V gene TRBV2 combines with J gene TRBJ2-1; 7 bases are shared with TRBD1. The length of the CDR3 is 14 residues. In germline, CDR1 is SNHLY, CDR2 FYNNEI. The CDR3 loop reads CASSEGTVLNEQSF. The CDR3 DNA sequence: TGTGCCAGCAGTGAGGGGACAGTCCTAAATGAGCAGTCCTTC.

This clonotype was picked up many times. This chain connects TRBV10-3 to TRBJ2-5; 10 bases align to TRBD2. Germline lookup yields CDR1 ENHRY and CDR2 SYGVKD. This CDR3 comprises 14 residues. The J segment lost 5 bases and the V segment lost 6 bases, leaving 6 bases of the junction unmatched. For the CDR3, the DNA is TGTGCCATCAGGCCGGGACTAGCGTCGGAGACCCAGTACTTC. Translating gives CAIRPGLASETQYF.